One sample yielded the 31 T cell receptor beta chains listed below, sequenced in a study of cytomegalovirus exposure and HLA in healthy donors. Use of 60 Vbeta and 13 Jbeta primers characterized the PCR. Repertoires were generated with immunoSEQ multiplex PCR, while TCRdb's copy carries only in-frame clones and drops some. The sample has about 300,000 clones; roughly 89% are singletons. The sequenced sample consisted of PBMCs. Receptor source: a man aged 35 to 55 in good health and CMV-seropositive.

This sequence joins TRBV9 and TRBJ2-7, with 8 bases fitting TRBD2. Germline trimming cut 0 bases from V and 4 bases from J; bases unmatched to any gene: 6. The V gene's germline CDR1 is SGDLS and CDR2 YYNGEE. The CDR3 covers 15 residues. This chain's CDR3 is CASSVGRSGSYEQYF. The CDR3 DNA is TGTGCCAGCAGCGTAGGGAGGAGCGGGAGTTACGAGCAGTACTTC.

The rearrangement uses TRBV18 and TRBJ2-3; tentatively, D is TRBD1 (7 bases). Trimming shortened V by 0 bases and J by 0 bases, and 13 bases separated the two germline ends. The CDR3 sequence is 17 residues long. Germline V gene lookup returns CDR1 KGHSH and CDR2 LQKENI. CDR3 in DNA: TGTGCCAGCTCACCACCAGGAGGGGGCACAAGCACAGATACGCAGTATTTT. This sequence encodes CASSPPGGGTSTDTQYF. Full variable domain (rest looked up from reference TRBV18 and TRBJ2-3): NAGVMQNPRHLVRRRGQEARLRCSPMKGHSHVYWYRQLPEEGLKFMVYLQKENIIDESGMPKERFSAEFPKEGPSILRIQQVVRGDSAAYFCASSPPGGGTSTDTQYFGPGTRLTVL.

This clone was seen only once. The chain carries TRBV2 and TRBJ2-7; possibly TRBD1 for D (6 bases). The CDR3 is 13 residues long. Germline loops: CDR1 SNHLY, CDR2 FYNNEI. V was shortened by 11 bases and J by 6 bases, with 20 bases between the two germline ends. The CDR3 loop reads CAVNRTDPREQYF. The CDR3, as DNA: TGTGCCGTAAATCGGACAGACCCCCGCGAGCAGTACTTC.

The V and J genes are TRBV9 and TRBJ2-2; TRBD1 matches 10 bases. CDR1 is SGDLS, CDR2 YYNGEE, per germline. V shed 2 bases, J shed 5 bases, and the junction held 6 bases outside the gene matches. The CDR3 loop spans 16 amino acids. CDR3 nucleotides: TGTGCCAGCAGCGTCCGGGACAGGGGTGGGACCGGGGAGCTGTTTTTT. It translates to CASSVRDRGGTGELFF.

J is TRBJ1-3 and V is TRBV28; D is unresolved. The CDR3 is made up of 13 amino acids. Between the trimmed V and J ends, which lost 1 base and 4 bases, there was a span of 5 bases. Germline CDR1 reads MDHEN; CDR2 reads SYDVKM. The DNA of the CDR3 is TGTGCCAGCAGTTTATCTAGAGGAAACACCATATATTTT. This codes for CASSLSRGNTIYF.

The chain carries TRBV4-3 and TRBJ1-2, with a possible D match to TRBD1 (6 bases). CDR3 length: 18 residues. V lost 6 bases to trimming and J lost 0 bases, with 23 bases between them. Looked up from germline, CDR1 is LGHNA and CDR2 is YSLEER. CDR3 protein: CASSLIPVGGAPNYGYTF. The CDR3 coding sequence is TGCGCCAGCAGTCTAATTCCTGTGGGGGGGGCACCTAACTATGGCTACACCTTC.

CDR3 in DNA: TGTGCCAGCAGCGTAGTCGGCAGCGGCTCCACAGATACGCAGTATTTT. This translates into CASSVVGSGSTDTQYF. J is TRBJ2-3 and V is TRBV9, with a possible D match to TRBD2 (5 bases). Germline V CDR1 and CDR2: SGDLS, YYNGEE. The CDR3 consists of 16 residues. The V and J ends lost 0 bases and 2 bases respectively, with 13 bases between them.

The CDR3 loop is CASSHRDRVLYGANVLTF. The CDR3 region has the DNA TGCGCCAGCAGTCACCGGGACAGGGTCCTGTATGGGGCCAACGTCCTGACTTTC. The V gene is TRBV23-1, the J gene TRBJ2-6; TRBD1 agrees at 9 bases. TRBV23-1 is an ORF, and what it does is uncertain. The junction had 9 bases not matched to a gene; V was cut back by 3 bases and J by 3 bases. The CDR3 consists of 18 residues.

The chain employs TRBV6-5 and TRBJ1-5, with TRBD1 matching 9 bases. The junction had 6 bases not matched to a gene; V was cut back by 2 bases and J by 7 bases. The germline CDR1 and CDR2 sequences are MNHEY and SVGAGI. The CDR3 length is 15 residues. For the CDR3, the DNA is TGTGCCAGCAGTTACCCGGGACAGGGATCCCAGCCCCAGCATTTT. This sequence encodes CASSYPGQGSQPQHF.

The chain links TRBV30 to TRBJ2-5; possibly TRBD1 for D (6 bases). The CDR3 spans 14 residues. Germline V gene lookup returns CDR1 GTSNPN and CDR2 SVGIG (reference sequence). V dropped 0 bases and J dropped 5 bases, with 13 bases sitting between them. The chain's CDR3 is CAWSVGGGVETQYF. CDR3 in DNA: TGTGCCTGGAGTGTAGGTGGGGGCGTGGAGACCCAGTACTTC. Based on the CDR3 plus reference TRBV30 and TRBJ2-5, the full variable domain is SQTIHQWPATLVQPVGSPLSLECTVEGTSNPNLYWYRQAAGRGLQLLFYSVGIGQISSEVPQNLSASRPQDRQFILSSKKLLLSDSGFYLCAWSVGGGVETQYFGPGTRLLVL.

The chain uses TRBV18 and TRBJ1-3; D unresolved. Germline values: CDR1 KGHSH, CDR2 LQKENI. The CDR3 sequence is 12 residues long. V shed 2 bases and J shed 6 bases, with 5 bases lying between them. CDR3 sequence reads: CASSPEKNTIYF. CDR3 bases: TGTGCCAGCTCACCAGAGAAAAACACCATATATTTT.

This clone was detected once. This chain joins TRBV2 and TRBJ2-5; 13 nucleotides line up with TRBD2. Trimming at V came to 1 base and at J to 3 bases, leaving 5 bases not matched to a gene. The germline CDR1 and CDR2 sequences are SNHLY and FYNNEI. The CDR3 spans 17 residues. The CDR3 coding sequence is TGTGCCAGCAGTGAAGGGGAGGGGACTAGCGGGGAAGAGACCCAGTACTTC. Its protein product is CASSEGEGTSGEETQYF.

The gene calls are TRBV27 and TRBJ1-4, with TRBD1 identical over 8 bases. CDR1 is MNHEY, CDR2 SMNVEV, per germline (reference sequence). The CDR3 covers 14 residues. The V and J ends lost 6 bases and 5 bases, in that order; junction bases with no gene match: 5. CDR3 sequence: CASRDRVRNEKLFF. The CDR3 region has the DNA TGTGCCAGCAGGGACAGGGTCAGGAATGAAAAACTGTTTTTT.

V usage is TRBV28 and J usage is TRBJ2-7; D not resolved. The CDR3 spans 12 residues. CDR1 is MDHEN, CDR2 SYDVKM, per germline. V was clipped by 8 bases and J by 6 bases, with 14 bases between them. The chain's CDR3 is CASGKSGPEQYF. The CDR3, as DNA: TGTGCCAGCGGAAAGAGTGGGCCCGAGCAGTACTTC.

V is TRBV11-1 and J is TRBJ2-1, with 7 bases lining up with TRBD1. V was pared by 7 bases and J by 16 bases, with 22 bases of the junction left unmatched. The CDR3 loop spans 15 amino acids. Per germline, CDR1 SGHAT and CDR2 FQDESV (reference sequence). CDR3 DNA: TGTGCCAGCACCCTTAACGACAGGGTTTTGGTATTGCCCTTCTTC. It specifies CASTLNDRVLVLPFF.

The CDR3 spells CASSFTGITYEQYF. The CDR3 DNA reads TGCGCCAGCAGCTTTACAGGGATCACCTACGAGCAGTACTTC. The chain couples TRBV5-1 to TRBJ2-7; TRBD1 is a possible D gene (6 bases). This CDR3 contains 14 residues. The V end was cut by 2 bases, the J end by 2 bases, with 11 bases between. CDR1 SGHRS and CDR2 YFSETQ come from the germline V gene.

The rearrangement joins TRBV4-1 to TRBJ2-7; TRBD1 matches 7 bases. V was pared by 5 bases and J by 1 base, with 2 bases of the junction left unmatched. Germline lookup yields CDR1 MGHRA and CDR2 YSYEKL. CDR3 length equals 13 residues. CDR3 sequence (DNA): TGCGCCAGCAGCGACAGGGTTTCCTACGAGCAGTACTTC. The encoded protein is CASSDRVSYEQYF.

The chain has TRBV25-1 and TRBJ2-4; weak D call: TRBD2 (5 bases). The CDR3 is made up of 15 amino acids. Trimming stripped 3 bases from V and 1 base from J, with 10 bases between. Germline CDR1 reads MGHDK; CDR2 reads SYGVNS. CDR3 loop: CASSDPRRAKNIQYF. Here the CDR3 DNA reads TGTGCCAGCAGTGATCCCAGGAGGGCCAAAAACATTCAGTACTTC.

The genes are TRBV27 and TRBJ2-7; D might be TRBD1 (5 bases). The CDR3 sequence is 15 residues long. Germline V gene data show CDR1 as MNHEY and CDR2 as SMNVEV (reference sequence). V was clipped by 3 bases and J by 0 bases, with 12 bases between them. CDR3 region: CASSFIQGGSYEQYF. CDR3 bases: TGTGCCAGCAGTTTTATCCAGGGTGGCTCCTACGAGCAGTACTTC.

The chain combines TRBV9 with TRBJ1-1; 9 bases are a match to TRBD1. Germline-derived CDR1 and CDR2 are SGDLS and YYNGEE. The CDR3 extends over 16 amino acids. Trimming at V came to 0 bases and at J to 2 bases, leaving 5 bases not matched to a gene. The CDR3 nucleotides read TGTGCCAGCAGCGTAGTCCCGGGACAGGGAAACACTGAAGCTTTCTTT. Translating it yields CASSVVPGQGNTEAFF. Together with reference TRBV9 and TRBJ1-1, the CDR3 gives the full variable domain: DSGVTQTPKHLITATGQRVTLRCSPRSGDLSVYWYQQSLDQGLQFLIQYYNGEERAKGNILERFSAQQFPDLHSELNLSSLELGDSALYFCASSVVPGQGNTEAFFGQGTRLTVV.

The chain has TRBV28 and TRBJ1-1; no clear D gene. Germline values: CDR1 MDHEN, CDR2 SYDVKM. Trimming shortened V by 7 bases and J by 2 bases, and 8 bases separated the two germline ends. This CDR3 contains 12 residues. CDR3 sequence reads: CASTTLNTEAFF. For the CDR3, the DNA is TGTGCCAGCACGACTCTTAACACTGAAGCTTTCTTT.

This clone has a handful of counts. V usage is TRBV6-5 and J usage is TRBJ1-1; D is ambiguous. V gave up 2 bases and J gave up 3 bases, with 4 bases separating them. Germline assignment: CDR1 MNHEY and CDR2 SVGAGI. This CDR3 has 12 amino acids. The CDR3: CASSYDYTEAFF. CDR3 DNA sequence: TGTGCCAGCAGTTACGACTACACTGAAGCTTTCTTT.

V usage is TRBV7-3 and J usage is TRBJ2-1; TRBD1 matches at 8 bases. V lost 5 bases, J lost 4 bases, and 10 bases stayed unmatched. The germline V gene has CDR1 SGHTA and CDR2 FQGTGA. The CDR3 covers 16 residues. The chain's CDR3 is CASSVIAGQVYNEQFF. CDR3 nucleotide sequence: TGTGCCAGCAGCGTCATCGCGGGACAGGTGTACAATGAGCAGTTCTTC. Supplemented by reference TRBV7-3 and TRBJ2-1, the full variable domain reads GAGVSQTPSNKVTEKGKYVELRCDPISGHTALYWYRQSLGQGPEFLIYFQGTGAADDSGLPNDRFFAVRPEGSVSTLKIQRTERGDSAVYLCASSVIAGQVYNEQFFGPGTRLTVL.

The chain employs TRBV7-9 and TRBJ2-1; 14 positions match TRBD2. This CDR3 spans 15 amino acids. Germline V lookup: CDR1 SEHNR, CDR2 FQNEAQ (reference sequence). Germline trimming cut 5 bases from V and 6 bases from J; bases unmatched to any gene: 3. The CDR3 here is CASSPGLAGANEQFF. CDR3 DNA sequence: TGTGCCAGCAGCCCGGGACTAGCGGGAGCCAATGAGCAGTTCTTC.

The rearrangement uses TRBV27 and TRBJ2-3; maybe TRBD2 (6 bases). Trimming removed 5 bases at V and 4 bases at J, with 13 bases between. This CDR3 is built from 14 residues. The germline V gene has CDR1 MNHEY and CDR2 SMNVEV (reference sequence). CDR3 sequence: CASSPGVRPDTQYF. As DNA, the CDR3 is TGTGCCAGCAGTCCGGGAGTCCGCCCAGATACGCAGTATTTT.

This rearrangement joins TRBV4-2 to TRBJ2-1; 8 nucleotides line up with TRBD2. The V segment lost 0 bases and the J segment 4 bases; nucleotides outside the gene matches: 2. The CDR3 consists of 15 residues. The germline V gene encodes CDR1 LGHNA and CDR2 YNFKEQ. CDR3 residues: CASSQEKREYNEQFF. Here the CDR3 DNA reads TGTGCCAGCAGCCAAGAAAAGCGGGAGTACAATGAGCAGTTCTTC.

V and J are TRBV10-3 and TRBJ2-3, with TRBD2 matching 7 bases. This CDR3 region has 14 residues. Germline assignment: CDR1 ENHRY and CDR2 SYGVKD. V lost 4 bases and J lost 4; bases outside the gene matches: 5. The CDR3 is CAISVGRGADTQYF. The CDR3 bases are TGTGCCATCAGTGTGGGGAGGGGTGCAGATACGCAGTATTTT.

The chain combines TRBV12-5 with TRBJ2-1; 7 nucleotides match TRBD1. This CDR3 is built from 15 residues. Germline CDR1 and CDR2: LGHNT and FRNRAP. With 1 base clipped from V and 7 bases from J, the junction kept 7 bases outside the gene matches. The CDR3 sequence is CASGLGGSQGNEQFF. The DNA for the CDR3 is TGTGCTAGTGGTTTGGGAGGTTCACAGGGGAATGAGCAGTTCTTC.

V usage is TRBV7-9 and J usage is TRBJ2-5, with TRBD2 matching over 12 bases. Germline CDR1 is SEHNR and CDR2 is FQNEAQ (reference sequence). The CDR3 length is 17 residues. J lost 5 bases, V lost 5 bases, and 12 bases had no gene match. CDR3 in DNA: TGTGCCAGCAGCATAACACGTCGACTAGCGGGAGCTGAGACCCAGTACTTC. Translated: CASSITRRLAGAETQYF.

The V call is TRBV7-9, the J call TRBJ1-4; D might be TRBD1 (5 bases). The germline V and J ends were trimmed by 2 bases and 4 bases, with 11 bases remaining between them. CDR1 and CDR2 from the germline V gene are SEHNR and FQNEAQ (reference sequence). The CDR3 totals 15 residues. The CDR3 here is CASSLWGGDNEKLFF. The CDR3 DNA reads as TGTGCCAGCAGCTTATGGGGAGGGGATAATGAAAAACTGTTTTTT.

The gene calls are TRBV10-1 and TRBJ1-2; D perhaps matches TRBD1 (5 bases). The CDR3 spans 15 residues. Trimming removed 2 bases from V and 2 bases from J, with 12 bases in between. Germline CDR1 and CDR2: WNHNN and SYGVQD (reference sequence). The CDR3 loop is CASSETDSQNYGYTF. As DNA, the CDR3 is TGCGCCAGCAGTGAGACTGACAGCCAGAACTATGGCTACACCTTC.